The present T cell receptor beta chain was sequenced within a study of long-term antiretroviral therapy in people with HIV. On the study more broadly: About a decade before 2015, the earliest samples were taken when ART was typically delayed. Findings and caveats of the study: HIV repertoires spanned narrower CDR3 length ranges than controls.

Investigators performed immunoSEQ version v3.0 at survey level. Per-sample TRB depth target: roughly 40,000-50,000 T-cell genomes. The protocol was immunoSEQ multiplex PCR, while the TCRdb copy is restricted to in-frame clones and leaves out a portion. Of roughly 29,000 clones in the sample, 80% were seen once. V was trimmed by 8 bases and J by 0 bases, leaving 14 bases between them. Germline CDR1 LNHDA, CDR2 SQIVND (reference sequence). The CDR3 runs 15 residues. Without exception, participants with HIV were treated in the United States. With regard to this clone: Its target is not known.

The sample consisted of unsorted PBMCs, taken 0.3 years after starting antiretroviral therapy. The chain employs TRBV19 and TRBJ1-5, with D unclear. The receptor was derived from a man aged 40-50 years with HIV. This chain's CDR3 is CASHPQTASNQPQHF. In DNA form, the CDR3 reads TGTGCCAGTCACCCCCAAACAGCTAGCAATCAGCCCCAGCATTTT.